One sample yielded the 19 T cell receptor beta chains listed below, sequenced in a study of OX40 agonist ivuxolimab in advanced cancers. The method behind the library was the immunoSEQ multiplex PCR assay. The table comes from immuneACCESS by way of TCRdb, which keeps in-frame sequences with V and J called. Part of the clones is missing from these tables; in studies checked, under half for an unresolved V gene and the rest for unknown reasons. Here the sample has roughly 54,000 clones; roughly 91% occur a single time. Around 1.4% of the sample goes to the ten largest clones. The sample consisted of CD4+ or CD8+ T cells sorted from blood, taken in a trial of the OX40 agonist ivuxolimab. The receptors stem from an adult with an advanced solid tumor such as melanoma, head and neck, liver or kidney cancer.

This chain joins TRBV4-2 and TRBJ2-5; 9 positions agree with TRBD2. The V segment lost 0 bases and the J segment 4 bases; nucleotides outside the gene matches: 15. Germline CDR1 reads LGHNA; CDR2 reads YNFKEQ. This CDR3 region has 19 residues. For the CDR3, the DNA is TGTGCCAGCAGCCAAGATAGTGTAAGGGCGGGAGGGCGCGGAGAGACCCAGTACTTC. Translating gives CASSQDSVRAGGRGETQYF.

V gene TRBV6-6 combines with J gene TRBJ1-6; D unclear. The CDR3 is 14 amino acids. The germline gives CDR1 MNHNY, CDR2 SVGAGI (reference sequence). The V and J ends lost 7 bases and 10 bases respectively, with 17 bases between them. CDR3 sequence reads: CASNAGRSRSPLHF. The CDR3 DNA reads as TGTGCCAGCAATGCCGGACGGTCTCGATCACCCCTCCACTTT.

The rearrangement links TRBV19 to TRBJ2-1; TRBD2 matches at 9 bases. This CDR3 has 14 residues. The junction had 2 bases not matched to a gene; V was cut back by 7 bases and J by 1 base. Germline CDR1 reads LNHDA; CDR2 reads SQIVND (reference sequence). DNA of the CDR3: TGTGCCAGTACTAGCGGGAATTCCTACAATGAGCAGTTCTTC. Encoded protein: CASTSGNSYNEQFF. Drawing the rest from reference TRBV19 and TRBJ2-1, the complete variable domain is DGGITQSPKYLFRKEGQNVTLSCEQNLNHDAMYWYRQDPGQGLRLIYYSQIVNDFQKGDIAEGYSVSREKKESFPLTVTSAQKNPTAFYLCASTSGNSYNEQFFGPGTRLTVL.

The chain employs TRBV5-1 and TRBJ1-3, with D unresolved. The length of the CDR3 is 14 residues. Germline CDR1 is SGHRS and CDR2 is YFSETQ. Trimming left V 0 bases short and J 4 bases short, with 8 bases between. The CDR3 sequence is CASSLAGGGNTIYF. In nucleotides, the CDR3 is TGCGCCAGCAGCTTGGCGGGAGGAGGAAACACCATATATTTT.

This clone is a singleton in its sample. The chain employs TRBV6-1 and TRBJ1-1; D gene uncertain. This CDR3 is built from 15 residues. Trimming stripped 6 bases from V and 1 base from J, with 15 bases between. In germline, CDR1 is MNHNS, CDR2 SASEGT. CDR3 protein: CASSPFSTSNTEAFF. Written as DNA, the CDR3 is TGTGCCAGCAGCCCCTTCTCAACCTCGAACACTGAAGCTTTCTTT.

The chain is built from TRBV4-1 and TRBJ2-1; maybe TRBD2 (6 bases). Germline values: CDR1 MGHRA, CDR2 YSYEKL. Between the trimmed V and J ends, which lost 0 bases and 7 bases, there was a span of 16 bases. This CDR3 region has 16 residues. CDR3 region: CASSQEIMGGKNEQFF. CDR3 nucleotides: TGCGCCAGCAGCCAAGAAATTATGGGGGGAAAAAATGAGCAGTTCTTC.

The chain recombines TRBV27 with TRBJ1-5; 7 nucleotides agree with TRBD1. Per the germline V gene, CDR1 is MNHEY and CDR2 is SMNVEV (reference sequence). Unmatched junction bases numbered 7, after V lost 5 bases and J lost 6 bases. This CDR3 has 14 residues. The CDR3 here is CASSLQGKVQPQHF. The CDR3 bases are TGTGCCAGCAGTCTACAGGGGAAGGTTCAGCCCCAGCATTTT.

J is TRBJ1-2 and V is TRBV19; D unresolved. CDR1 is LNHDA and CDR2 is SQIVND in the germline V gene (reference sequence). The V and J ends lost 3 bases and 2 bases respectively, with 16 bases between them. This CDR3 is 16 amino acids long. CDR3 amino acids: CASSMGLEKTNYGYTF. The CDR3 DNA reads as TGTGCCAGTAGTATGGGCCTCGAAAAAACCAACTATGGCTACACCTTC.

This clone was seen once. CDR3 sequence reads: CASSQTGTGPNEKLFF. The CDR3 nucleotides read TGTGCCAGCAGCCAAACCGGGACAGGACCTAATGAAAAACTGTTTTTT. The chain employs TRBV28 and TRBJ1-4, with 8 bases aligning to TRBD1. With V trimmed by 6 bases and J by 3 bases, 9 bases remained unmatched. Germline values: CDR1 MDHEN, CDR2 SYDVKM. This CDR3 has 16 residues.

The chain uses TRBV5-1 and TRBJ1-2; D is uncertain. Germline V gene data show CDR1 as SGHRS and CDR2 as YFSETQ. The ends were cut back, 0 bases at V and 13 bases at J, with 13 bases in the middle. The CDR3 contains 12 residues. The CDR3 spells CASSLAGRGGTF. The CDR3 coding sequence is TGCGCCAGCAGCTTGGCCGGGCGGGGAGGCACCTTC.

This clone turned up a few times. The CDR3 is CASSLDYRVGGYTF. The CDR3 nucleotides read TGTGCCAGCAGCTTAGATTACCGGGTCGGTGGCTACACCTTC. The V call is TRBV7-9, the J call TRBJ1-2; unclear D gene. V lost 1 base, J lost 7 bases, and 13 bases lay in between. The CDR3 is 14 residues long. Looked up from germline, CDR1 is SEHNR and CDR2 is FQNEAQ (reference sequence). The full variable domain, with the rest looked up from reference TRBV7-9 and TRBJ1-2, is DTGVSQNPRHKITKRGQNVTFRCDPISEHNRLYWYRQTLGQGPEFLTYFQNEAQLEKSRLLSDRFSAERPKGSFSTLEIQRTEQGDSAMYLCASSLDYRVGGYTFGSGTRLTVV.

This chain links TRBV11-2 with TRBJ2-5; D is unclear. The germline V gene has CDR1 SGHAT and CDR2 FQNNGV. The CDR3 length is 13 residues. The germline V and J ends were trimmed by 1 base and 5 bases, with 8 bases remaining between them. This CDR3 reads CASSLGLDETQYF. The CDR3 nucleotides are TGTGCCAGCAGCTTAGGGCTAGACGAGACCCAGTACTTC.

DNA of the CDR3: TGTGCCAGCAGGAATCCGGGACAGGTCCAAATGGGATACTTC. Amino acids: CASRNPGQVQMGYF. J is TRBJ2-7 and V is TRBV5-5; 8 bases agree with TRBD1. V dropped 5 bases and J dropped 13; count of bases not matched to a gene: 17. CDR1 and CDR2 (germline): SGHKS, YYEKEE (reference sequence). This CDR3 comprises 14 residues.

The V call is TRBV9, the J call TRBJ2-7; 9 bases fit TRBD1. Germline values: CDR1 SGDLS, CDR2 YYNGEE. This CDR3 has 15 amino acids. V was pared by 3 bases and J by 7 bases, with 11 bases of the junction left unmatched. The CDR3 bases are TGTGCCAGCAGCGCCTCCGGGACAGGGACCGGTGAGCAGTACTTC. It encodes CASSASGTGTGEQYF.

Here the CDR3 DNA reads TGTGCCAGCAGTGCTAGGACAGCAACGAACACTGAAGCTTTCTTT. Translation gives CASSARTATNTEAFF. The V gene is TRBV2, the J gene TRBJ1-1; tentatively, D is TRBD1 (6 bases). Germline values: CDR1 SNHLY, CDR2 FYNNEI. Deletions cut 4 bases from V and 1 base from J, with 13 bases between. This CDR3 is built from 15 residues.

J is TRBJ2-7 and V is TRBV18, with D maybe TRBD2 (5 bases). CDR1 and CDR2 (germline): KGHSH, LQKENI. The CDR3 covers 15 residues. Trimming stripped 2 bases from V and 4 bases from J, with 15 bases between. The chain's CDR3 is CASSPNEGGGYEQYF. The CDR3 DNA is TGTGCCAGCTCACCAAATGAAGGAGGCGGGTACGAGCAGTACTTC.

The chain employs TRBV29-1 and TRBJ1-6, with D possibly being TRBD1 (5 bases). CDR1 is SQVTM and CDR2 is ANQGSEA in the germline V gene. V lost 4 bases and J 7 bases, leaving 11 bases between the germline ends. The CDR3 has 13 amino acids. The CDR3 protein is CSVGSDRNSPLHF. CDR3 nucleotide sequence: TGCAGCGTTGGGTCTGACAGAAATTCACCCCTCCACTTT.

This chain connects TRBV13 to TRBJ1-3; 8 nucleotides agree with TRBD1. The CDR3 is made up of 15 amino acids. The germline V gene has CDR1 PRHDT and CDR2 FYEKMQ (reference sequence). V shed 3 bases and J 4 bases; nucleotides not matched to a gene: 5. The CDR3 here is CASSLGDRSGNTIYF. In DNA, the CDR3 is TGTGCCAGCAGCTTGGGGGACAGGTCCGGAAACACCATATATTTT.

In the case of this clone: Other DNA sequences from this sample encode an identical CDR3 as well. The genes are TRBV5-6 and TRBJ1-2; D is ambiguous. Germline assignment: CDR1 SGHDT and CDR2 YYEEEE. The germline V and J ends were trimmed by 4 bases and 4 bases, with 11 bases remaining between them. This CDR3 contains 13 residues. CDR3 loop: CASSRDGPYGYTF. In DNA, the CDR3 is TGTGCCAGCAGCCGAGACGGCCCCTATGGCTACACCTTC.